These 26 T cell receptor beta chains were all obtained from the same sample, sequenced in a study of shared T cell receptors in the human thymus. This table comes from immunoSEQ multiplex PCR, and its TCRdb copy is limited to in-frame clones, with some not included. The repertoire holds some 700,000 clones, with more than 75% as singletons. These records were also assigned to another study, of human thymus T cells.

The sequenced sample was thymocytes. These receptors came from a boy in the first two years of life with a congenital heart defect.

The rearrangement links TRBV7-2 to TRBJ2-3; D not resolved. Per the germline V gene, CDR1 is SGHTA and CDR2 is FQGNSA. The V gene lost 5 bases and the J gene lost 6 bases, with 9 bases spanning the gap. The CDR3 spans 12 residues. CDR3 bases: TGTGCCAGCAGCACGACACGCGATACGCAGTATTTT. As protein: CASSTTRDTQYF.

V gene TRBV30 combines with J gene TRBJ2-1, with D tentatively TRBD2 (10 bases). V shed 4 bases and J shed 3 bases, with 25 bases lying between them. In germline, CDR1 is GTSNPN, CDR2 SVGIG (reference sequence). CDR3 length equals 18 residues. DNA for the CDR3: TGTGCCTGGATCACAGGGGGCGAGGGACTAGCGAACTACAATGAGCAGTTCTTC. As protein: CAWITGGEGLANYNEQFF.

The chain carries TRBV27 and TRBJ2-3; 10 bases align to TRBD2. V gave up 0 bases and J gave up 6 bases; unmatched junction bases: 12. The CDR3 contains 18 residues. The V gene's germline CDR1 is MNHEY and CDR2 SMNVEV (reference sequence). Here the CDR3 DNA reads TGTGCCAGCAGTTTATCGAGTTGTCTAGCGGGAGAGAAGGATACGCAGTATTTT. This sequence encodes CASSLSSCLAGEKDTQYF.

The J gene is TRBJ2-1, the V gene TRBV27; 8 nucleotides match TRBD1. J gave up 6 bases and V 4 bases, and 8 bases lay outside the gene matches. Germline assignment: CDR1 MNHEY and CDR2 SMNVEV (reference sequence). This CDR3 spans 15 amino acids. In nucleotides, the CDR3 is TGTGCCAGCAGTTGGGGGACAGGTGGGGTCAATGAGCAGTTCTTC. Translation: CASSWGTGGVNEQFF.

This chain joins TRBV4-2 and TRBJ2-4, with 10 bases that match TRBD2. This CDR3 has 18 amino acids. Germline V gene sequence: CDR1 LGHNA, CDR2 YNFKEQ. The V gene end was trimmed by 1 base and the J gene end by 3 bases; junction bases not matched to a gene: 9. CDR3: CASSQVSGRGEGKNIQYF. The CDR3 DNA follows: TGTGCCAGCAGCCAAGTAAGCGGGAGGGGTGAGGGCAAAAACATTCAGTACTTC.

The chain links TRBV7-9 to TRBJ2-7; D is perhaps TRBD2 (5 bases). The CDR3 has 15 residues. The germline V gene encodes CDR1 SEHNR and CDR2 FQNEAQ (reference sequence). V was cut by 7 bases and J by 5 bases, with 21 bases left in between. The CDR3 protein is CASTQTGPLGDEQYF. The CDR3 DNA reads as TGTGCCAGCACCCAGACCGGGCCCCTCGGGGACGAGCAGTACTTC.

The rearrangement joins TRBV5-1 to TRBJ1-1; 8 bases fit TRBD1. From germline, CDR1 is SGHRS and CDR2 YFSETQ. This CDR3 has 13 amino acids. The junction had 8 bases not matched to a gene; V was cut back by 3 bases and J by 10 bases. CDR3 sequence (DNA): TGCGCCAGCAGCTCAAGGACAGGGACGGCAGCTTTCTTT. It translates to CASSSRTGTAAFF.

This chain uses TRBV18 with TRBJ2-3, with D perhaps matching TRBD2 (6 bases). The CDR3 extends over 15 amino acids. The germline V gene has CDR1 KGHSH and CDR2 LQKENI. Between the trimmed V and J ends, which lost 9 bases and 5 bases, there was a span of 21 bases. The CDR3 coding sequence is TGTGCCAGTGCTTGTCTAGCGTCGGTGAAAGATACGCAGTATTTT. Translating gives CASACLASVKDTQYF.

The rearrangement uses TRBV11-2 and TRBJ2-5; TRBD2 matches 8 bases. This CDR3 has 15 residues. Trimming took 1 base from V and 5 from J; bases not matched to a gene: 6. Germline CDR1 SGHAT, CDR2 FQNNGV. The CDR3 nucleotides are TGTGCCAGCAGCTTAGCGGGAGGGCCGAAGGAGACCCAGTACTTC. This encodes CASSLAGGPKETQYF.

This clone was seen a handful of times. V is TRBV2 and J is TRBJ2-5; 8 bases match TRBD1. The trim removed 6 bases at V and 5 bases at J, leaving 5 bases unmatched. The CDR3 runs 13 residues. Germline CDR1 is SNHLY and CDR2 is FYNNEI. The CDR3 region is CASSPTGVETQYF. CDR3 DNA: TGTGCCAGCAGCCCGACAGGGGTGGAGACCCAGTACTTC.

This chain connects TRBV27 to TRBJ1-4; D ambiguous. The V and J ends lost 6 bases and 0 bases respectively, with 11 bases between them. The CDR3 loop spans 15 amino acids. CDR1 and CDR2 (germline): MNHEY, SMNVEV (reference sequence). Here the CDR3 reads CASSTDGATNEKLFF. In DNA, the CDR3 is TGTGCCAGCAGCACCGATGGAGCAACTAATGAAAAACTGTTTTTT.

This clone occurred a few times. J is TRBJ2-4 and V is TRBV5-4; 9 positions agree with TRBD2. From germline, CDR1 is SGHNT and CDR2 YYREEE (reference sequence). This CDR3 region has 18 residues. Trimming took 4 bases from V and 0 from J; bases not matched to a gene: 11. CDR3 sequence reads: CASSPKAREGLAKNIQYF. Written as DNA, the CDR3 is TGTGCCAGCAGCCCCAAGGCGCGGGAGGGCCTAGCCAAAAACATTCAGTACTTC. Using reference TRBV5-4 and TRBJ2-4 for the parts outside the CDR3, the full variable domain is ETGVTQSPTHLIKTRGQQVTLRCSSQSGHNTVSWYQQALGQGPQFIFQYYREEENGRGNFPPRFSGLQFPNYSSELNVNALELDDSALYLCASSPKAREGLAKNIQYFGAGTRLSVL.

In this sample, this clone turned up once. The DNA for the CDR3 is TGTGCCAGCAGCTCGACTAGCTGCAATGAGCAGTTCTTC. Its translation: CASSSTSCNEQFF. This chain connects TRBV11-3 to TRBJ2-1, with 7 nucleotides matching TRBD2. CDR1 SGHNT and CDR2 YENEEA come from the germline V gene. J was trimmed by 6 bases and V by 4 bases; bases with no gene match: 3. The CDR3 totals 13 residues.

CDR3 region: CSATPGTSGTDTQYF. In nucleotides, the CDR3 is TGCAGCGCCACCCCCGGGACTAGCGGCACAGATACGCAGTATTTT. The chain joins TRBV29-1 to TRBJ2-3, with TRBD2 matching 10 bases. The germline CDR1 and CDR2 sequences are SQVTM and ANQGSEA. This CDR3 contains 15 residues. V dropped 7 bases and J dropped 1; count of bases not matched to a gene: 8.

This clone was seen only once. The V and J genes are TRBV11-3 and TRBJ2-7; the match to TRBD2 covers 10 bases. Trimming took 2 bases from V and 4 from J; bases not matched to a gene: 17. There are 19 residues in the CDR3. Germline assignment: CDR1 SGHNT and CDR2 YENEEA. The CDR3 DNA follows: TGTGCCAGCAGCTTATACGGGACAGACTGGACTAGCGGATCTTACGAGCAGTACTTC. Protein: CASSLYGTDWTSGSYEQYF.

The V and J genes are TRBV7-9 and TRBJ2-5; D perhaps matches TRBD1 (6 bases). Trimming removed 1 base at V and 5 bases at J, with 17 bases between. Per the germline V gene, CDR1 is SEHNR and CDR2 is FQNEAQ (reference sequence). The CDR3 covers 16 residues. DNA of the CDR3: TGTGCCAGCAGCTTAGATATAAGGGGGTCGAGGGAGACCCAGTACTTC. Translating gives CASSLDIRGSRETQYF.

This rearrangement joins TRBV11-2 to TRBJ2-4; D remains unclear. The CDR3 totals 15 residues. Per the germline V gene, CDR1 is SGHAT and CDR2 is FQNNGV. Trimming took off 5 bases at V and 0 bases at J, with 11 bases between the two ends. CDR3 residues: CASSARTVAKNIQYF. For the CDR3, the DNA is TGTGCCAGCAGCGCCAGAACAGTAGCCAAAAACATTCAGTACTTC.

This CDR3 is CASSLAGDEETQYF. The CDR3, as DNA: TGTGCCAGCAGTTTAGCGGGAGACGAGGAGACCCAGTACTTC. The chain recombines TRBV28 with TRBJ2-5; TRBD2 agrees at 7 bases. V lost 2 bases and J lost 5; bases outside the gene matches: 5. Per the germline V gene, CDR1 is MDHEN and CDR2 is SYDVKM. The CDR3 extends over 14 amino acids.

The V and J genes are TRBV27 and TRBJ1-1, with 9 bases identical to TRBD1. The CDR3 length is 14 residues. V lost 5 bases and J lost 4; bases outside the gene matches: 5. Germline V lookup: CDR1 MNHEY, CDR2 SMNVEV (reference sequence). The DNA for the CDR3 is TGTGCCAGCAGTCGTCGGGACAGGGCCACTGAAGCTTTCTTT. Amino acids: CASSRRDRATEAFF.

The chain links TRBV14 to TRBJ1-2; 7 nucleotides match TRBD1. Looked up from germline, CDR1 is SGHDN and CDR2 is FVKESK. The trim removed 0 bases at V and 4 bases at J, leaving 5 bases unmatched. The CDR3 covers 15 residues. The CDR3 coding sequence is TGTGCCAGCAGCCAAGATCTGCCAGGGGGCTATGGCTACACCTTC. Its translation: CASSQDLPGGYGYTF. Supplemented by reference TRBV14 and TRBJ1-2, the full variable domain reads EAGVTQFPSHSVIEKGQTVTLRCDPISGHDNLYWYRRVMGKEIKFLLHFVKESKQDESGMPNNRFLAERTGGTYSTLKVQPAELEDSGVYFCASSQDLPGGYGYTFGSGTRLTVV.

This chain joins TRBV18 and TRBJ1-1, with 11 bases matching TRBD1. Trimming cost V 4 bases and J 5 bases; bases outside gene matches: 0. Per the germline V gene, CDR1 is KGHSH and CDR2 is LQKENI. The CDR3 runs to 13 residues. As DNA, the CDR3 is TGTGCCAGCTCACGGGACAGGGGGACTGAAGCTTTCTTT. This translates into CASSRDRGTEAFF.

V gene TRBV10-3 combines with J gene TRBJ2-3, with TRBD2 identical over 11 bases. Unmatched junction bases numbered 7, after V lost 0 bases and J lost 2 bases. Germline assignment: CDR1 ENHRY and CDR2 SYGVKD. This CDR3 comprises 18 residues. The CDR3 DNA reads TGTGCCATCAGTGAGTCGGGAATAGCGGGAGGGTTCACAGATACGCAGTATTTT. It encodes CAISESGIAGGFTDTQYF.

This clone came up a few times. The chain has TRBV4-3 and TRBJ1-2, with 7 bases matching TRBD1. V shed 4 bases and J 2 bases; nucleotides not matched to a gene: 7. From germline, CDR1 is LGHNA and CDR2 YSLEER. The CDR3 is 15 residues long. CDR3 nucleotides: TGCGCCAGCAGCCGACGAGGACAGGAGAACTATGGCTACACCTTC. It yields the protein CASSRRGQENYGYTF.

The chain uses TRBV6-6 and TRBJ2-3, with D maybe TRBD1 (6 bases). The V end was cut by 1 base, the J end by 0 bases, with 11 bases between. Germline V gene lookup returns CDR1 MNHNY and CDR2 SVGAGI (reference sequence). The CDR3 runs to 16 residues. For the CDR3, the DNA is TGTGCCAGCAGTTACTTAGGGGGTACTAGCACAGATACGCAGTATTTT. Protein: CASSYLGGTSTDTQYF.

The chain employs TRBV5-5 and TRBJ2-5; D perhaps matches TRBD1 (5 bases). Trimming stripped 3 bases from V and 6 bases from J, with 21 bases between. This CDR3 has 16 residues. CDR1 is SGHKS and CDR2 is YYEKEE in the germline V gene (reference sequence). CDR3 nucleotide sequence: TGTGCCAGCAGCTACTCGGGTCAGGGTATCGGAAAGACCCAGTACTTC. This codes for CASSYSGQGIGKTQYF. The full variable domain, completed using reference TRBV5-5 and TRBJ2-5, is DAGVTQSPTHLIKTRGQQVTLRCSPISGHKSVSWYQQVLGQGPQFIFQYYEKEERGRGNFPDRFSARQFPNYSSELNVNALLLGDSALYLCASSYSGQGIGKTQYFGPGTRLLVL.

The V call is TRBV5-1, the J call TRBJ2-1, with 10 bases fitting TRBD2. Germline CDR1 is SGHRS and CDR2 is YFSETQ. V lost 1 base and J lost 0; bases outside the gene matches: 10. CDR3 length: 19 residues. CDR3 DNA: TGCGCCAGCAGCTTGACCGAGCGACTAGCGGGTTACTCCTACAATGAGCAGTTCTTC. This encodes CASSLTERLAGYSYNEQFF.